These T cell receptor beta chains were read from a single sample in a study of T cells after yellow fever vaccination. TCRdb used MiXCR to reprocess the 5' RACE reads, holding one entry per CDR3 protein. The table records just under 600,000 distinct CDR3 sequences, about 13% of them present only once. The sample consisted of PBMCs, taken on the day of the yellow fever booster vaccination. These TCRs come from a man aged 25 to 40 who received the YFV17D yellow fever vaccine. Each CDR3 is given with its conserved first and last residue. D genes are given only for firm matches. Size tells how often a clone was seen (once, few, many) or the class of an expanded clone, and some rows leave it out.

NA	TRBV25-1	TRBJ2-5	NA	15	CASSGPPAVAETQYF	TGTGCCAGCAGTGGTCCCCCAGCGGTGGCAGAGACCCAGTACTTC
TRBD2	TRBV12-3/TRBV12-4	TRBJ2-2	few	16	CASKLGTSGSSGELFF	TGTGCCAGCAAACTTGGGACTAGCGGGAGTTCCGGGGAGCTGTTTTTT
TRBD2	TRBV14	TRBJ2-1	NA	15	CASSPGTSGLDEQFF	TGTGCCAGCAGCCCGGGGACTAGCGGGTTGGATGAGCAGTTCTTC
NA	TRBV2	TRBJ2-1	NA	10	CASSGLEQFF	TGTGCCAGCAGTGGCTTAGAGCAGTTCTTC
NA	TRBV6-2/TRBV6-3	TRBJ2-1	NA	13	CASGADSYNEQFF	TGTGCCAGCGGCGCCGACAGCTACAATGAGCAGTTCTTC
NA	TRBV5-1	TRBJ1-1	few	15	CASSLAYGQSNEAFF	TGCGCCAGCAGCTTGGCCTATGGGCAGTCTAATGAAGCTTTCTTT
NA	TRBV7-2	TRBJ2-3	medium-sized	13	CASSLLGKDTQYF	TGTGCCAGCAGCCTTCTAGGGAAAGATACGCAGTATTTT
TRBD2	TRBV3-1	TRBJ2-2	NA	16	CASSQGGRAYSGELFF	TGTGCCAGCAGCCAAGGCGGGAGGGCCTACAGCGGGGAGCTGTTTTTT
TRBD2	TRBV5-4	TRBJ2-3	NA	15	CASSSGLAGMDTQYF	TGTGCCAGCAGCTCAGGACTAGCGGGGATGGATACGCAGTATTTT
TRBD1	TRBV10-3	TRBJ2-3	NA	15	CAISKTGDVTDTQYF	TGTGCCATCAGTAAAACAGGGGACGTCACAGATACGCAGTATTTT
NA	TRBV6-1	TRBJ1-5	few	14	CASSPSMANQPQHF	TGTGCCAGCTCCCCATCGATGGCCAATCAGCCCCAGCATTTT
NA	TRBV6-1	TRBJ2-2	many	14	CASADREVTGELFF	TGTGCCAGCGCGGACCGAGAGGTTACCGGGGAGCTGTTTTTT
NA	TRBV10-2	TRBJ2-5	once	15	CASSESSRLGETQYF	TGCGCCAGCAGTGAGTCTTCGAGGCTTGGGGAGACCCAGTACTTC
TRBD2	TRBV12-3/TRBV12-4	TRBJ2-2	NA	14	CASRPSGNTGELFF	TGTGCCAGCAGGCCTAGCGGGAACACCGGGGAGCTGTTTTTT
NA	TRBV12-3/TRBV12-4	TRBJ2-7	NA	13	CATLAPGTYEQYF	TGTGCCACCCTCGCCCCGGGGACCTACGAGCAGTACTTC
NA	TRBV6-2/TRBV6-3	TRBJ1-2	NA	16	CASSSPIYRKNYGYTF	TGTGCCAGCAGTTCGCCTATCTACAGGAAAAACTATGGCTACACCTTC
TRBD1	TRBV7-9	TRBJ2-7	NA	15	CASSFTGTESYEQYF	TGTGCCAGCAGCTTTACCGGGACAGAGTCCTACGAGCAGTACTTC
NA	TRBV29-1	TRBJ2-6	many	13	CSVTGRGANVLTF	TGCAGCGTGACAGGTAGAGGGGCCAACGTCCTGACTTTC
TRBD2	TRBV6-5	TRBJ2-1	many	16	CASSYSTTSAYNEQFF	TGTGCCAGCAGTTACTCGACAACTAGCGCCTACAATGAGCAGTTCTTC
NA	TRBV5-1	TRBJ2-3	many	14	CASSSGQTTDTQYF	TGTGCCAGCAGTTCCGGACAGACCACAGATACGCAGTATTTT
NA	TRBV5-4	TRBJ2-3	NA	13	CASTREPTDTQYF	TGTGCCAGCACCCGAGAGCCCACAGATACGCAGTATTTT
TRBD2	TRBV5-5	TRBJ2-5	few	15	CASSFTSGSGETQYF	TGTGCCAGCAGCTTTACTAGCGGGAGCGGTGAGACCCAGTACTTC
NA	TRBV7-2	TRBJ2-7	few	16	CASSALRDSSGYEQYF	TGTGCCAGCAGCGCACTCCGGGACTCCTCGGGCTACGAGCAGTACTTC
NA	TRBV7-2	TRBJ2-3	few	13	CASSPSREDTQYF	TGTGCCAGCAGCCCTTCCCGAGAAGATACGCAGTATTTT
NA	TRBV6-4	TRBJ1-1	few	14	CASSDSQGNTEAFF	TGTGCCAGCAGTGACTCGCAGGGGAACACTGAAGCTTTCTTT
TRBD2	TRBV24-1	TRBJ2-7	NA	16	CATSDPMVAGSYEQYF	TGTGCCACCAGTGATCCGATGGTAGCGGGCTCCTACGAGCAGTACTTC
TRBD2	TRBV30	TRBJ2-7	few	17	CAWAAYDSGRPAYEQYF	TGTGCCTGGGCTGCATACGATAGCGGGAGACCCGCCTACGAGCAGTACTTC
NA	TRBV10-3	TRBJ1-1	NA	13	CAISLQKNTEAFF	TGTGCCATCAGTTTACAGAAGAACACTGAAGCTTTCTTT
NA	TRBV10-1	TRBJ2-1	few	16	CASSEGPGSSYNEQFF	TGCGCCAGCAGTGAAGGCCCCGGGAGCTCCTACAATGAGCAGTTCTTC
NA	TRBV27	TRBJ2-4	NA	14	CASSFNREGNIQYF	TGTGCCAGCAGTTTCAACAGGGAGGGAAACATTCAGTACTTC
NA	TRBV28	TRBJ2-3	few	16	CASSFSAARRTDTQYF	TGTGCCAGCAGTTTCAGCGCAGCCCGGCGGACGGATACGCAGTATTTT
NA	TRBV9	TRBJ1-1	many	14	CASSKAGTPAEAFF	TGTGCCAGCAGCAAAGCCGGGACCCCGGCTGAAGCTTTCTTT
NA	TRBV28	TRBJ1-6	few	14	CASSWAGSSSPLHF	TGTGCCAGCAGTTGGGCGGGGTCGAGTTCACCCCTCCACTTT
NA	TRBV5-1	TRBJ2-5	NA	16	CASSWGTGANQETPYF	NA